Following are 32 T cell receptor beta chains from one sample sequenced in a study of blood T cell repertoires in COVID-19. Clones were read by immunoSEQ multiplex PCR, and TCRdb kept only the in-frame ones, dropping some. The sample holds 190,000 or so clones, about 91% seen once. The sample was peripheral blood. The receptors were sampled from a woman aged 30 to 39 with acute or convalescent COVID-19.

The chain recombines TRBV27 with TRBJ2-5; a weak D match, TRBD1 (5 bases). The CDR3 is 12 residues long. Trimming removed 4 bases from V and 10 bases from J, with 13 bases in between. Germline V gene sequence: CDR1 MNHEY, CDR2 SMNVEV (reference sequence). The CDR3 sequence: CASSSGARGQYF. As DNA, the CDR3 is TGTGCCAGCAGTTCAGGTGCTAGGGGCCAGTACTTC.

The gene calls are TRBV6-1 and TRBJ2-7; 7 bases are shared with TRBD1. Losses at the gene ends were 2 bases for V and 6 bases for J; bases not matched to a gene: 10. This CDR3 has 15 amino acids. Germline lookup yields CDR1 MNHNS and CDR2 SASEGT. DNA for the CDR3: TGTGCCAGCAGTGAAAACCAAGAGGGGGCAGGCGAGCAGTACTTC. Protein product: CASSENQEGAGEQYF.

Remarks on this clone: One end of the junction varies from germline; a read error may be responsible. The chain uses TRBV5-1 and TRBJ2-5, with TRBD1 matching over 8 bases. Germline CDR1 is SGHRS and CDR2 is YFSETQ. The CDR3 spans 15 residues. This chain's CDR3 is CASATTGQVQQTQYF. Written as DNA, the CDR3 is TGCGCCAGCGCGACAACGGGACAGGTCCAACAGACCCAGTACTTC. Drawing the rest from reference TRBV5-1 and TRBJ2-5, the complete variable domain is KAGVTQTPRYLIKTRGQQVTLSCSPISGHRSVSWYQQTPGQGLQFLFEYFSETQRNKGNFPGRFSGRQFSNSRSEMNVSTLELGDSALYLCASATTGQVQQTQYFGPGTRLLVL.

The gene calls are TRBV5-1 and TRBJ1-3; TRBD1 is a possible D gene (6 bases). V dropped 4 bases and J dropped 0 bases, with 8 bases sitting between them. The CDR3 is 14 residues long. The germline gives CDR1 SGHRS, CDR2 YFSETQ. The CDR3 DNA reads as TGCGCCAGCAGCCCGACAGGCTCTGGAAACACCATATATTTT. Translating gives CASSPTGSGNTIYF.

Here the CDR3 DNA reads TGTGCCAGCGTCCTGGGGAGTTATAGCAATCAGCCCCAGCATTTT. This translates into CASVLGSYSNQPQHF. This chain uses TRBV2 with TRBJ1-5; no definite D call. CDR1 and CDR2 (germline): SNHLY, FYNNEI. Trimming shortened V by 8 bases and J by 0 bases, and 14 bases separated the two germline ends. CDR3 length: 15 amino acids.

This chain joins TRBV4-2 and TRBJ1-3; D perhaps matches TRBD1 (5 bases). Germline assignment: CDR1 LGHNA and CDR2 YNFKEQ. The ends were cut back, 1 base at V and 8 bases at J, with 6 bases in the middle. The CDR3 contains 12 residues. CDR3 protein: CASSQAGDTIYF. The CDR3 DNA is TGTGCCAGCAGCCAAGCGGGGGACACCATATATTTT.

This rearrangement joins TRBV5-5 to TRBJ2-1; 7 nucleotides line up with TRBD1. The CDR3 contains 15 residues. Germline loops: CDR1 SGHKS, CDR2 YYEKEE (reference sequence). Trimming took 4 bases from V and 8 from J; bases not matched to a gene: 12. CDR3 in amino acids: CASSVPGQSSDEQFF. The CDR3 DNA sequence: TGTGCCAGCAGCGTACCGGGACAGTCCTCCGATGAGCAGTTCTTC. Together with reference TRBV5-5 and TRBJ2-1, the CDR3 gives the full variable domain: DAGVTQSPTHLIKTRGQQVTLRCSPISGHKSVSWYQQVLGQGPQFIFQYYEKEERGRGNFPDRFSARQFPNYSSELNVNALLLGDSALYLCASSVPGQSSDEQFFGPGTRLTVL.

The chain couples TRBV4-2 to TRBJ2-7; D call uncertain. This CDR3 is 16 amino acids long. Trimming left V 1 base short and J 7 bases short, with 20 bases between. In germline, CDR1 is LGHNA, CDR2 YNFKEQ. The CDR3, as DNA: TGTGCCAGCAGCCAAGTGTGGCCACACCCGGCGAGGGAGCAGTACTTC. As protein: CASSQVWPHPAREQYF.

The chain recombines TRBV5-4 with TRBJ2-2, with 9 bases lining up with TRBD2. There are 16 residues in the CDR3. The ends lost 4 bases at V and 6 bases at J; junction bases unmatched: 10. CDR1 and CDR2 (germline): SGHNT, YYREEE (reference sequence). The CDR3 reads CASSPGTSPVAGELFF. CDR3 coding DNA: TGTGCCAGCAGCCCGGGGACTAGCCCTGTCGCCGGGGAGCTGTTTTTT.

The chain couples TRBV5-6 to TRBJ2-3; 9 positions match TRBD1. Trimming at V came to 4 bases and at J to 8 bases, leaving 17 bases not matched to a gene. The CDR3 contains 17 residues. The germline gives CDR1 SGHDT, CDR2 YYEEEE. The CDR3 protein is CASSQWTGANIRGTQYF. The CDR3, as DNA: TGTGCCAGCAGCCAATGGACAGGGGCGAACATTAGGGGTACGCAGTATTTT.

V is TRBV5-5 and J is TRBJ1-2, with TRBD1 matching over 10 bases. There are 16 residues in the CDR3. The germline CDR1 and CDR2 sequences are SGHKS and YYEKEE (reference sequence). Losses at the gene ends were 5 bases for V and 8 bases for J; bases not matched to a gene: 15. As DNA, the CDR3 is TGTGCCAGCAGTGCACTAACGGGACAGGGGATTGGAGGCTACACCTTC. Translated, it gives CASSALTGQGIGGYTF.

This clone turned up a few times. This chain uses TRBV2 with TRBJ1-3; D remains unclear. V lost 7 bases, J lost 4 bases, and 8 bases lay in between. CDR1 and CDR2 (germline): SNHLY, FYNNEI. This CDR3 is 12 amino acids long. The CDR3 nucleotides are TGTGCCAGCAAAGCGGGCGGAAACACCATATATTTT. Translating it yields CASKAGGNTIYF.

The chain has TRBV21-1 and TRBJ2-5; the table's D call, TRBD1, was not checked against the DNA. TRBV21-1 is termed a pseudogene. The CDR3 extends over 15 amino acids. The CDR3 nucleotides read TGTGCCAGCAGCAAATGGACAGGGTACCAAGAGACCCAGTACTTC. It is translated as CASSKWTGYQETQYF.

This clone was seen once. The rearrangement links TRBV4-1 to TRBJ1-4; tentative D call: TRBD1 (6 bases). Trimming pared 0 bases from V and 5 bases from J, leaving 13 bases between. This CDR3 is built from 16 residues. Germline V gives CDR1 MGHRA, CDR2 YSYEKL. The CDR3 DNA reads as TGCGCCAGCAGCCAAGATATGACAGGCTTCAATGAAAAACTGTTTTTT. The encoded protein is CASSQDMTGFNEKLFF.

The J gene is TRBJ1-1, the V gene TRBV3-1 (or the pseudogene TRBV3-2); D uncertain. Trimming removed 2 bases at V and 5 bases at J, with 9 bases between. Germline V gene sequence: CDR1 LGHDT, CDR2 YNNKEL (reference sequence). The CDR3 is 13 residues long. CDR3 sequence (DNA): TGTGCCAGCAGCCAAAATTTGAGGACTGAAGCTTTCTTT. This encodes CASSQNLRTEAFF.

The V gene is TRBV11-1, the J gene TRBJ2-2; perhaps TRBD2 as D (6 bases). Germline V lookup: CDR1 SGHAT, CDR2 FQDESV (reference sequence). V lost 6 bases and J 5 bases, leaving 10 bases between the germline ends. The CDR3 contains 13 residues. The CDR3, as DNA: TGTGCCAGCAGACCGGAGGGTACCGGGGAGCTGTTTTTT. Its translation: CASRPEGTGELFF.

The CDR3: CASSLWRERHNEQFF. CDR3 sequence (DNA): TGTGCCAGCAGTTTATGGCGGGAGCGTCACAATGAGCAGTTCTTC. J is TRBJ2-1 and V is TRBV27, with 7 nucleotides matching TRBD2. The CDR3 contains 15 residues. Germline V gives CDR1 MNHEY, CDR2 SMNVEV (reference sequence). V lost 1 base, J lost 5 bases, and 5 bases stayed unmatched.

CDR3 in DNA: TGTGCCACCAGTGATTTGCTAGACGGTGAGCAGTTCTTC. Its protein is CATSDLLDGEQFF. This sequence joins TRBV24-1 and TRBJ2-1, with D unclear. The CDR3 loop spans 13 amino acids. V lost 0 bases to trimming and J lost 9 bases, with 8 bases between them. The germline V gene encodes CDR1 KGHDR and CDR2 SFDVKD.

The CDR3: CASSSFSGANVLTF. The CDR3 coding sequence is TGTGCCAGCAGCTCTTTCTCTGGGGCCAACGTCCTGACTTTC. The chain links TRBV7-2 to TRBJ2-6; no reliable D call. Trimming shortened V by 4 bases and J by 0 bases, and 4 bases separated the two germline ends. The V gene's germline CDR1 is SGHTA and CDR2 FQGNSA. CDR3 length: 14 amino acids.

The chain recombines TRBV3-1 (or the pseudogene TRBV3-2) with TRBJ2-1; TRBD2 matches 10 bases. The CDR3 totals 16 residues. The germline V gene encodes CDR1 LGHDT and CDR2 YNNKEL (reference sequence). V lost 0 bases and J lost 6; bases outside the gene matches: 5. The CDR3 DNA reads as TGTGCCAGCAGCCAAGATCCCGGGACTAGCGTCAATGAGCAGTTCTTC. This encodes CASSQDPGTSVNEQFF.

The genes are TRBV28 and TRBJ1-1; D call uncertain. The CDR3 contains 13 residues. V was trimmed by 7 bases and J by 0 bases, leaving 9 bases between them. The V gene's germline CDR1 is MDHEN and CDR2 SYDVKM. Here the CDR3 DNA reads TGTGCCAGCACCTCGACTGTGAACACTGAAGCTTTCTTT. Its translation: CASTSTVNTEAFF. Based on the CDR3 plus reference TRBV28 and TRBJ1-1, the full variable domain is DVKVTQSSRYLVKRTGEKVFLECVQDMDHENMFWYRQDPGLGLRLIYFSYDVKMKEKGDIPEGYSVSREKKERFSLILESASTNQTSMYLCASTSTVNTEAFFGQGTRLTVV.

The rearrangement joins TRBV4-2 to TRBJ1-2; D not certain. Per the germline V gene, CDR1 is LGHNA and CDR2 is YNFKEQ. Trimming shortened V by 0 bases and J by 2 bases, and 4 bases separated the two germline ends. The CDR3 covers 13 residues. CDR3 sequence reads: CASSQDRNYGYTF. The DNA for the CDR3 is TGTGCCAGCAGCCAAGACAGAAACTATGGCTACACCTTC.

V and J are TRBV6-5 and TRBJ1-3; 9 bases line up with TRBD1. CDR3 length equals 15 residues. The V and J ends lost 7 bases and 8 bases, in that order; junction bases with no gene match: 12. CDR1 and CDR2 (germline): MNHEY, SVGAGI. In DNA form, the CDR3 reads TGTGCCAGCAACAACCCGACAGGGGGGATTGACACCATATATTTT. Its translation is CASNNPTGGIDTIYF.

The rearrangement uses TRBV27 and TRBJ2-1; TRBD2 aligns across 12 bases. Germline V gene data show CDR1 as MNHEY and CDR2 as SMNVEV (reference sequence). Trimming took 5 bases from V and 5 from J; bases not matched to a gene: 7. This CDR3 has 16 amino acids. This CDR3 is CASSTLGLAGNNEQFF. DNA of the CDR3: TGTGCCAGCAGTACCCTCGGACTAGCGGGAAACAATGAGCAGTTCTTC.

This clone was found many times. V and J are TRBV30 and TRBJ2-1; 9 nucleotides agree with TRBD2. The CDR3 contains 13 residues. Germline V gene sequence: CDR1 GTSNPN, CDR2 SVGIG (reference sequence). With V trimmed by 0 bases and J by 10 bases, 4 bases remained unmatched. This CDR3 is CAWSVSTSGEQFF. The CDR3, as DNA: TGTGCCTGGAGTGTTTCGACTAGCGGAGAGCAGTTCTTC.

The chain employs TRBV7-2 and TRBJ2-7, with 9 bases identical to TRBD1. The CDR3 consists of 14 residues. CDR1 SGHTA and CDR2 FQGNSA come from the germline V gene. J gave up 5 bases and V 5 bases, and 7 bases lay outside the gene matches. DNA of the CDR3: TGTGCCAGCAGCCTCAACAGGGGGCTGGACGAGCAGTACTTC. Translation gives CASSLNRGLDEQYF.

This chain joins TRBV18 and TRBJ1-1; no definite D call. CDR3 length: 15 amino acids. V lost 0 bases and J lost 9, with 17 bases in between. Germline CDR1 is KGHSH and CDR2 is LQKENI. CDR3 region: CASSPPFGPGMKAFF. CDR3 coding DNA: TGTGCCAGCTCACCACCCTTTGGGCCAGGCATGAAAGCTTTCTTT.

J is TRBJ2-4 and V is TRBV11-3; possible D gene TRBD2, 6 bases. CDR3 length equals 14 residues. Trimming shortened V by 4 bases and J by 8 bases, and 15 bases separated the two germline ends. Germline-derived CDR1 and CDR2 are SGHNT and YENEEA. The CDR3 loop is CASSSRLGEDIQYF. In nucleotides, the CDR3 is TGTGCCAGCAGCTCACGACTAGGTGAGGACATTCAGTACTTC.

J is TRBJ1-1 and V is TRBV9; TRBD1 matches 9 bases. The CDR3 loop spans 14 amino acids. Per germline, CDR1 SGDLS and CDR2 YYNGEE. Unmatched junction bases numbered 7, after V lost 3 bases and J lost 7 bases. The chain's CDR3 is CASSARGQGNEAFF. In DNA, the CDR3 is TGTGCCAGCAGCGCAAGAGGACAGGGGAATGAAGCTTTCTTT.

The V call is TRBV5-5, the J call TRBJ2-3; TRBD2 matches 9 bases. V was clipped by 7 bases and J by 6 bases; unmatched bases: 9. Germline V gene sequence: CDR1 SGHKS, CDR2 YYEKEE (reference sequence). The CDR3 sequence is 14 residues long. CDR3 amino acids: CASVSGRPGDTQYF. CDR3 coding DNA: TGTGCCAGCGTTAGCGGGAGACCTGGGGATACGCAGTATTTT.

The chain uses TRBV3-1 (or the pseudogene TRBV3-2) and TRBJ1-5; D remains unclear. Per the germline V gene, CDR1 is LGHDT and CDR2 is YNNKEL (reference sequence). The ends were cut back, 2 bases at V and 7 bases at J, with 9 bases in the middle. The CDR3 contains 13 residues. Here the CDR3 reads CASSQLGWQPQHF. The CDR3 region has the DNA TGTGCCAGCAGCCAACTAGGATGGCAGCCCCAGCATTTT.

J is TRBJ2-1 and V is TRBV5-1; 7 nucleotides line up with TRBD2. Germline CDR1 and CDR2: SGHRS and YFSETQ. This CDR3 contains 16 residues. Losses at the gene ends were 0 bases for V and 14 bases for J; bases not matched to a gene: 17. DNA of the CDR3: TGCGCCAGCAGCTTGGATTTGGGGCAGCCCGGGGGGTTGAAGTTCTTC. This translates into CASSLDLGQPGGLKFF.